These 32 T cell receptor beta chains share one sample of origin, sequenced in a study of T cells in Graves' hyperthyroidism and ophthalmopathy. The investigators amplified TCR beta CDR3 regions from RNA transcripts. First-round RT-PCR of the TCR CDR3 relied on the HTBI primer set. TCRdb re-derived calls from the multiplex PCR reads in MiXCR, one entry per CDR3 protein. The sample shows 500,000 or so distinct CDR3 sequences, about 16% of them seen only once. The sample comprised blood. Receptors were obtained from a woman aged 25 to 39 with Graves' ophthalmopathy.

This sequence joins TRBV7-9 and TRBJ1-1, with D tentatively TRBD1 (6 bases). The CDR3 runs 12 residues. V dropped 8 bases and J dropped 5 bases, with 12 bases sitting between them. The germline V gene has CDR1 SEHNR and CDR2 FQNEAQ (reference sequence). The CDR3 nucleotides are TGTGCCAGCCGGAGGGGGGGGACTGAAGCTTTCTTT. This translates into CASRRGGTEAFF.

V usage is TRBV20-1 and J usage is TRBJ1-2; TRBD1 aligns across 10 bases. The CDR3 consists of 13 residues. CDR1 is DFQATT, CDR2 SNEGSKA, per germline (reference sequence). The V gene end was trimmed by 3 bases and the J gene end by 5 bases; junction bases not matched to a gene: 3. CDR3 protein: CSASRDRGYGYTF. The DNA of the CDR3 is TGCAGTGCTAGCCGGGACAGGGGTTATGGCTACACCTTC.

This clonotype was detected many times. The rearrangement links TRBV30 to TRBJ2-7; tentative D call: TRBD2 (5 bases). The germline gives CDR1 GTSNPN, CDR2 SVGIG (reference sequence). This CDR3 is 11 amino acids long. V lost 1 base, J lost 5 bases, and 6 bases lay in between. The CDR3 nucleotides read TGTGCCTGGAGTGGGGAGAACGAGCAGTACTTC. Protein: CAWSGENEQYF.

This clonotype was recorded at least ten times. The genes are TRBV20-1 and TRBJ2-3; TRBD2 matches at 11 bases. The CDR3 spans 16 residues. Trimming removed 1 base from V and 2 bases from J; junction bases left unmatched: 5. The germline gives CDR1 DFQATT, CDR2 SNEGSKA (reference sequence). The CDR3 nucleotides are TGCAGTGCTAGAGGTCTGACTAGCGGGAACACAGATACGCAGTATTTT. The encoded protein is CSARGLTSGNTDTQYF.

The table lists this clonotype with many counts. CDR3 protein: CSASPPGSGTPQVETQYF. The DNA of the CDR3 is TGCAGTGCTAGCCCCCCGGGTAGCGGGACCCCCCAAGTTGAGACCCAGTACTTC. V gene TRBV20-1 combines with J gene TRBJ2-5, with 8 bases aligning to TRBD2. CDR3 length: 18 residues. Trimming at V came to 3 bases and at J to 5 bases, leaving 20 bases not matched to a gene. Per the germline V gene, CDR1 is DFQATT and CDR2 is SNEGSKA (reference sequence).

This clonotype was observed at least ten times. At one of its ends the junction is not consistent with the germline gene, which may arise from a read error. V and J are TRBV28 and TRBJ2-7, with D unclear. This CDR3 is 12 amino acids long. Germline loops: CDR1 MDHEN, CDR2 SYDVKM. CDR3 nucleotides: TGCGCCAGCAGCTTGGGCCGCTACGAGCAGTACTTC. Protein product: CASSLGRYEQYF.

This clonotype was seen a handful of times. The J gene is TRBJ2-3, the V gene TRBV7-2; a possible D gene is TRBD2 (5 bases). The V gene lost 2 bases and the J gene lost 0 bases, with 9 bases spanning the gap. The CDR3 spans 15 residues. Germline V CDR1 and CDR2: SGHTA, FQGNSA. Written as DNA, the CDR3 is TGTGCCAGCAGCTTAAGACGGGATAGCACAGATACGCAGTATTTT. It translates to CASSLRRDSTDTQYF.

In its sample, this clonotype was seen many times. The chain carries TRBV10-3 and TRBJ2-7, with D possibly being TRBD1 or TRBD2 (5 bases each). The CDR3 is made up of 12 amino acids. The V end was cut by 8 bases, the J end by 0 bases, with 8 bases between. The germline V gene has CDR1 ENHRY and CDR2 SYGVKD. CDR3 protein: CAIWDPSYEQYF. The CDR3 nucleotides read TGTGCCATCTGGGACCCCTCCTACGAGCAGTACTTC.

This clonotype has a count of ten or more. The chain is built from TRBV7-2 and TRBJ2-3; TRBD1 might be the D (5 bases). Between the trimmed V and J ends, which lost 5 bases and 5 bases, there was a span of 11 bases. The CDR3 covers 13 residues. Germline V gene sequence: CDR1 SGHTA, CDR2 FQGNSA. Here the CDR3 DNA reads TGTGCCAGCAGCCCAATTCAGGGAGATACGCAGTATTTT. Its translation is CASSPIQGDTQYF.

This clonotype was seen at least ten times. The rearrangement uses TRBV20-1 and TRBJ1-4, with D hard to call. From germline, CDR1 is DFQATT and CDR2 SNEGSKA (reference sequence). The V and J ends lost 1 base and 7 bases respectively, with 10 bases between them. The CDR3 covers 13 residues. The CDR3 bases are TGCAGTGCTAGAGGGGTCCAGGCTGAAAAACTGTTTTTT. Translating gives CSARGVQAEKLFF.

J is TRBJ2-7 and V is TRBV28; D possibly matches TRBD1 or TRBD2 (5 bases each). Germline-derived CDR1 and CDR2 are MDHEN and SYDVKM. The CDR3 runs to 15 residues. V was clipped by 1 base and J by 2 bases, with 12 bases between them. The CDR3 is CASSLFWQGPYEQYF. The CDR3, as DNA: TGTGCCAGCAGTTTATTCTGGCAGGGACCCTACGAGCAGTACTTC.

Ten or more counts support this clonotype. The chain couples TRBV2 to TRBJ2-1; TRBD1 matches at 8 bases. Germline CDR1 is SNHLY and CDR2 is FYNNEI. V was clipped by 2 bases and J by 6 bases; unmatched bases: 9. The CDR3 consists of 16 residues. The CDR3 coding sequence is TGTGCCAGCAGTGAAACCCCCAGGACAGGGTCCAATGAGCAGTTCTTC. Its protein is CASSETPRTGSNEQFF.

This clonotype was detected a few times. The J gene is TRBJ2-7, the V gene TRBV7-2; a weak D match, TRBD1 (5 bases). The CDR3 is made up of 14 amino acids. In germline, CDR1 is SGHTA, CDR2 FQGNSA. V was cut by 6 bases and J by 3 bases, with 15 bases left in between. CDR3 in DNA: TGTGCCAGCAGTTTGACAAGGGGCGGCTACGAGCAGTACTTC. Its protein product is CASSLTRGGYEQYF.

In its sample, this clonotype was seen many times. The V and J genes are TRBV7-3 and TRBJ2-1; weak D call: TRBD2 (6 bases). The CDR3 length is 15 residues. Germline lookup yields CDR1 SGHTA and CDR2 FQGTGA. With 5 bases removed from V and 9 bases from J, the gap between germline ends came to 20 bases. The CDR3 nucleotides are TGTGCCAGCAGCCCCACCACCGGGAGTAGGGTTGAGCAGTTCTTC. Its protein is CASSPTTGSRVEQFF.

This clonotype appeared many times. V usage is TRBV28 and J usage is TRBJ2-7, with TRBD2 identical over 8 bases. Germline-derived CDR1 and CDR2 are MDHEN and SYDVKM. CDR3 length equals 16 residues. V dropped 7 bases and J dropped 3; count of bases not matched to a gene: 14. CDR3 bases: TGTGCCAGCAAGCCTAGCGGGCAAACGGTACTCTACGAGCAGTACTTC. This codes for CASKPSGQTVLYEQYF.

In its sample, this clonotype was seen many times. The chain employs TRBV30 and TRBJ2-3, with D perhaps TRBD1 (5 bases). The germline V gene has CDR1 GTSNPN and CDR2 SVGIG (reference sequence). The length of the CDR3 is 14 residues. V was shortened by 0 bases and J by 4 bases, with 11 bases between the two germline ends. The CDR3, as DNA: TGTGCCTGGAGTGTAAGGGGTATCCCAGATACGCAGTATTTT. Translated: CAWSVRGIPDTQYF.

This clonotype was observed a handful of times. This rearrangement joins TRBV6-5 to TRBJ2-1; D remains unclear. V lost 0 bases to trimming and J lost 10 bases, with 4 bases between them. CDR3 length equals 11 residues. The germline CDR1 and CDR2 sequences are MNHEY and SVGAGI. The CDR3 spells CASSYSKEQFF. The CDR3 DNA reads TGTGCCAGCAGTTACTCGAAAGAGCAGTTCTTC.

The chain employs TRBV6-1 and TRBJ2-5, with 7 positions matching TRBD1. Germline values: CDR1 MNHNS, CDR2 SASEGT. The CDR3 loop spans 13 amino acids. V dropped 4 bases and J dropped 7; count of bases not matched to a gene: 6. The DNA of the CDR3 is TGTGCCAGCAGTGGACAGGGTATAGGGACCCAGTACTTC. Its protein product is CASSGQGIGTQYF.

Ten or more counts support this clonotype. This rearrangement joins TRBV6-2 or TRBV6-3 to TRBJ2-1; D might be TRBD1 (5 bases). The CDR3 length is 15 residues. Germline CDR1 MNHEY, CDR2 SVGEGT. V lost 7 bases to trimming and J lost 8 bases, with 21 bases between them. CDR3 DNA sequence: TGTGCCAGCACCCTGTTAAACTATCCGACAGATGAGCAGTTCTTC. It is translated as CASTLLNYPTDEQFF.

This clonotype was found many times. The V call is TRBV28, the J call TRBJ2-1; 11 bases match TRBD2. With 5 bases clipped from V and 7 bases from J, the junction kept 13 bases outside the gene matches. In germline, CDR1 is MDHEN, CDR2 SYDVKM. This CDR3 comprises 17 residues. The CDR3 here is CASSPRRVAGGPNEQFF. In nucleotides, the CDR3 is TGTGCCAGCAGTCCCCGGAGGGTAGCGGGAGGGCCTAATGAGCAGTTCTTC.

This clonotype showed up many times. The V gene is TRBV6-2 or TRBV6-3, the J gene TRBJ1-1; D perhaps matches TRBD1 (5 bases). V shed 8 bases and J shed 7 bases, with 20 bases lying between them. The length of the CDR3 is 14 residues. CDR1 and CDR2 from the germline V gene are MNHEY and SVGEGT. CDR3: CASLSGREYSEAFF. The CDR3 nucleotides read TGTGCCAGCCTTTCCGGCAGGGAGTATAGTGAAGCTTTCTTT.

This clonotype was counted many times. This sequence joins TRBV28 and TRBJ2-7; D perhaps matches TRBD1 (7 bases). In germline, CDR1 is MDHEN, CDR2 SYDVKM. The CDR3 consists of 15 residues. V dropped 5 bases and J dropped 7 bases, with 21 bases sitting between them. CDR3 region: CASSLTTRDSLEQYF. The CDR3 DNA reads TGTGCCAGCAGTCTTACCACGCGGGACAGCTTGGAGCAGTACTTC. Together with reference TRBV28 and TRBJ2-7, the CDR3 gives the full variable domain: DVKVTQSSRYLVKRTGEKVFLECVQDMDHENMFWYRQDPGLGLRLIYFSYDVKMKEKGDIPEGYSVSREKKERFSLILESASTNQTSMYLCASSLTTRDSLEQYFGPGTRLTVT.

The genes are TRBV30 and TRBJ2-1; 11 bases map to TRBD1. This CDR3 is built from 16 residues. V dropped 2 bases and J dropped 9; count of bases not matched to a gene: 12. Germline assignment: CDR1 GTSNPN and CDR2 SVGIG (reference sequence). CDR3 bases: TGTGCCTGGAGTCCTCTAGGGGGACAGGGGGTCGGTGAGCAGTTCTTC. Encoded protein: CAWSPLGGQGVGEQFF.

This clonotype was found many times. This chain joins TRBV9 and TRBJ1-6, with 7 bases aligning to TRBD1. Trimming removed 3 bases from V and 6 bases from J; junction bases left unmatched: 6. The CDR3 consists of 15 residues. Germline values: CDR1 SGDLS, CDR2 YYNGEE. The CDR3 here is CASSAWDRPNSPLHF. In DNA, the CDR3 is TGTGCCAGCAGCGCCTGGGACAGACCTAATTCACCCCTCCACTTT.

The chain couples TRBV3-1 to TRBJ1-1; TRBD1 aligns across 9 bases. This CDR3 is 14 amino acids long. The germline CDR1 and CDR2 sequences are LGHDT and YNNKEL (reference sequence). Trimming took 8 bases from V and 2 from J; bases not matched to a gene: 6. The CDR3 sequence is CASGLQGANTEAFF. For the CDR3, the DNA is TGTGCCAGCGGTTTACAGGGGGCAAACACTGAAGCTTTCTTT.

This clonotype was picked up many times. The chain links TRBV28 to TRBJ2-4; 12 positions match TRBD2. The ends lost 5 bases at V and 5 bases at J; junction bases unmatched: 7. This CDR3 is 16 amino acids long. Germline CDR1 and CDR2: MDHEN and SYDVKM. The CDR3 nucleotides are TGTGCCAGCAGTCCTAGCGGGAGGGCCGGGGAAAACATTCAGTACTTC. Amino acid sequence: CASSPSGRAGENIQYF.

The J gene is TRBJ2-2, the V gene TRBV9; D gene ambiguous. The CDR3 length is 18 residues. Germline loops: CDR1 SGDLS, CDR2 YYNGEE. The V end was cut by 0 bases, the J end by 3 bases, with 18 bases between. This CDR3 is CASSVDKATEVYTGELFF. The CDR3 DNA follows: TGTGCCAGCAGCGTAGATAAGGCAACCGAGGTGTACACCGGGGAGCTGTTTTTT.

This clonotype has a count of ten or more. CDR3 in DNA: TGTGCCTGGAGAAAGGGAATGAACACTGAAGCTTTCTTT. This sequence encodes CAWRKGMNTEAFF. This chain links TRBV30 with TRBJ1-1; D remains unclear. Trimming shortened V by 3 bases and J by 0 bases, and 8 bases separated the two germline ends. Germline V gene lookup returns CDR1 GTSNPN and CDR2 SVGIG (reference sequence). This CDR3 is 13 amino acids long.

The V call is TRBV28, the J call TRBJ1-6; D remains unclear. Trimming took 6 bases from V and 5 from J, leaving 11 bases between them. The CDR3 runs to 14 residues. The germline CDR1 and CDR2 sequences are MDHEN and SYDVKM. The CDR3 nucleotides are TGTGCCAGCAGCAAAAGAACAGATAATTCACCCCTCCACTTT. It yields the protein CASSKRTDNSPLHF.

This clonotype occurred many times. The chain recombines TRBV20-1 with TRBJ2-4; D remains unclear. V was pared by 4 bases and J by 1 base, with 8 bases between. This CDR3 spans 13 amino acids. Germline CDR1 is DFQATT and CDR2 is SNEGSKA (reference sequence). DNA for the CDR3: TGCAGTGCTATAGAGGAGGCCAAAAACATTCAGTACTTC. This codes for CSAIEEAKNIQYF.

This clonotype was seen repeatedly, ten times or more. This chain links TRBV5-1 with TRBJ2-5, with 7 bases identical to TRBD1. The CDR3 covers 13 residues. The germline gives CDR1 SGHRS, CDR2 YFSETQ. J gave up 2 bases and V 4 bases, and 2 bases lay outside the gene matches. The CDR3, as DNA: TGCGCCAGCAGCACGGGACAGCAAGAGACCCAGTACTTC. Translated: CASSTGQQETQYF.

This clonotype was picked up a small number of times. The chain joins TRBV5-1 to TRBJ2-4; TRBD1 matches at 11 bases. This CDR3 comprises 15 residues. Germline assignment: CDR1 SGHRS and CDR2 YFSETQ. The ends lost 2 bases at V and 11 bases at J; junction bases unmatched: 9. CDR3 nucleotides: TGCGCCAGCAGCTTACGTTCTGGACAGGGGGCTCTTCAGTACTTC. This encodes CASSLRSGQGALQYF.